This is a list of T cell receptor beta chains from one sample in a study of cytomegalovirus exposure and HLA in healthy donors. Profiled with immunoSEQ multiplex PCR; TCRdb holds only in-frame clones, not every one. Among some 150,000 clones, about four fifths were seen once, and the ten largest hold approximately 5.5%. Sequencing was carried out using PBMCs. The receptors originated from a man aged 25-40 years in good health and CMV-seropositive. The CDR3 runs from the conserved cysteine through the conserved F or W. A D gene is named only where the DNA matches it firmly. Clone size is given for some rows only: seen once, a few or many times, or a class if the clone is expanded.

j_call d_call v_call clone_size cdr3_nt cdr3_aa
TRBJ2-2 . TRBV11-2 . TGTGCCAGCAGTCCTGACTCGCACGGGGAGCTGTTTTTT CASSPDSHGELFF
TRBJ2-6 TRBD1 TRBV7-9 few TGTGCCAGCAGCCGACATGGGACAGGTGGTGGGGCCAACGTCCTGACTTTC CASSRHGTGGGANVLTF
TRBJ1-2 . TRBV5-1 . TGCGCCAGCAGCTACGAACAGAGCTATGGCTACACCTTC CASSYEQSYGYTF
TRBJ2-5 . TRBV30 . TGTGCCTGGAGTACAAGCGATGGGGAGACCCAGTACTTC CAWSTSDGETQYF
TRBJ2-1 . TRBV7-9 . TGTTCCAGCAGCTTGGGGGCCCTAAGCTCCTACAATGAGCAGTTCTTC CSSSLGALSSYNEQFF
TRBJ1-4 . TRBV19 . TGTGCCAGTAGCCCGGGAAGGCTTAATGAAAAACTGTTTTTT CASSPGRLNEKLFF
TRBJ2-7 . TRBV10-3 . TGTGCCATCAGTGAGCAGGGTCTGGTCGACGAGCAGTACTTC CAISEQGLVDEQYF
TRBJ1-1 . TRBV4-1 . TGCGCCAGCAGCCAATATTCGGGGAATGCTGAAGCTTTCTTT CASSQYSGNAEAFF
TRBJ2-7 TRBD2 TRBV28 . TGTGCCAGCCGGACTAGCGGGAGAAATCCCTACGAGCAGTACTTC CASRTSGRNPYEQYF
TRBJ2-3 . TRBV11-2 . TGTGCCAGCAGCATACTTCGGGGGAGCACAGATACGCAGTATTTT CASSILRGSTDTQYF
TRBJ1-6 . TRBV30 . TGTGCCTGGAGTGTGAGTTTCGGTGATTCACCCCTCCACTTT CAWSVSFGDSPLHF
TRBJ1-5 TRBD1 TRBV18 . TGTGCCAGCTCACCACCCGGGACAGGCAGCAATCAGCCCCAGCATTTT CASSPPGTGSNQPQHF
TRBJ1-5 . TRBV9 few TGTGCCAGCAGCGTCGGGGGTAGCAATCAGCCCCAGCATTTT CASSVGGSNQPQHF
TRBJ1-2 TRBD1 TRBV7-2 . TGTGCCAGCAGCTTAAGGGACAGGGACGGCTACACCTTC CASSLRDRDGYTF
TRBJ1-5 . TRBV28 . TGTGCCAGCAGTTTCGCGGGGGCGGACCAGCCCCAGCATTTT CASSFAGADQPQHF
TRBJ1-3 . TRBV7-9 few TGTGCCAGCAGCTTAGACAGCGGAAACACCATATATTTT CASSLDSGNTIYF
TRBJ2-2 TRBD1 TRBV28 . TGTGCCAGCAGTTCGAGGGACAGGGTCAATGCGAACACCGGGGAGCTGTTTTTT CASSSRDRVNANTGELFF
TRBJ2-2 TRBD1 TRBV11-2 . TGTGCCAGCAGCTTCTTGGACAGGGTCGCCACCGGGGAGCTGTTTTTT CASSFLDRVATGELFF
TRBJ1-4 . TRBV5-6 . TGTGCCAGCAGCTTAGGAGAAGGAGCCCACGGTAATGAAAAACTGTTTTTT CASSLGEGAHGNEKLFF
TRBJ2-1 TRBD2 TRBV2 . TGTGCCAGCCGAGGTGGGACTAGTATGAGTGAGCAGTTCTTC CASRGGTSMSEQFF
TRBJ2-2 . TRBV10-2 . TGCGCCAGCAGTGAGGGCAGGACTTCGAACACCGGGGAGCTGTTTTTT CASSEGRTSNTGELFF
TRBJ2-7 . TRBV5-1 . TGCGCCAGCAGCTTAAAGATGGGGCAGGGCTACGAGCAGTACTTC CASSLKMGQGYEQYF
TRBJ1-2 . TRBV19 . TGTGCCAGTAGTCCCGGGACTTCCAGGGACAACTATGGCTACACCTTC CASSPGTSRDNYGYTF
TRBJ2-1 TRBD2 TRBV28 . TGTGCCAGCAGTTCTAGCCTAGCGGTAAGCTCCTACAATGAGCAGTTCTTC CASSSSLAVSSYNEQFF
TRBJ1-1 . TRBV6-5 . TGTGCCAGCAGTTACGAGGCTTCGAACACTGAAGCTTTCTTT CASSYEASNTEAFF
TRBJ2-7 TRBD2 TRBV7-4 . TGTGCCAGCAACGCTCGACTAGCGGGAGTCCACGAGCAGTACTTC CASNARLAGVHEQYF
TRBJ1-5 . TRBV5-1 few TGCGCCAGCAGCTCAACCGGGGGCAATCAGCCCCAGCATTTT CASSSTGGNQPQHF
TRBJ1-5 . TRBV2 . TGTGCCAGCAGTGGAGGGGGTCTTAATCAGCCCCAGCATTTT CASSGGGLNQPQHF
TRBJ1-2 . TRBV27 . TGTGCCAGCAGTCCCTTCCGGGGCTACACCTTC CASSPFRGYTF
TRBJ2-3 TRBD2 TRBV15 . TGTGCCACCAGCAGAATCGGGGGGAGCACAGATACGCAGTATTTT CATSRIGGSTDTQYF
TRBJ1-1 TRBD1 TRBV27 once TGTGCCAGCAGCCACTCAGGGGGTGAAGGATTTACTGAAGCTTTCTTT CASSHSGGEGFTEAFF
TRBJ2-7 TRBD2 TRBV28 . TGTGCCAGCAGTTTAAGTGCGGCGGGGGGGCCTTCCTACGAGCAGTACTTC CASSLSAAGGPSYEQYF
TRBJ2-1 . TRBV28 . TGTGCCAGCATCTCGAGCGGCGGGTTCCTAAGCTCCTACAATGAGCAGTTCTTC CASISSGGFLSSYNEQFF
TRBJ1-4 . TRBV21-1 . TGTGCCAGGGACAGGGGGTTAAAAAAACTGTTTTTT CARDRGLKKLFF
TRBJ2-3 TRBD2 TRBV6-5 many TGTGCCAGCGCCGGTGAGCGGGAGTTGGGAGATACGCAGTATTTT CASAGERELGDTQYF
TRBJ1-1 . TRBV6-6 . TGTGTCAGCACCGTCAGGGAGAACACTGAAGCTTTCTTT CVSTVRENTEAFF
TRBJ2-3 TRBD2 TRBV7-8 . TGTGCCAGCAGCTCTGTTGGACAGGGCCAAGCGGGAGGGACAGATACGCAGTATTTT CASSSVGQGQAGGTDTQYF
TRBJ2-2 . TRBV11-3 . TGTGCCAGCAGCGCAAACTGGGGGCAAAACACCGGGGAGCTGTTTTTT CASSANWGQNTGELFF
TRBJ2-7 TRBD2 TRBV10-3 . TGTGCCATCAGTGTAGGGGGAGCGGGAGGTGGCGACGAGCAGTACTTC CAISVGGAGGGDEQYF
TRBJ2-7 . TRBV29-1 . TGCAGCGTGAGGTTAGGCGAGCAGTACTTC CSVRLGEQYF
TRBJ2-5 TRBD1 TRBV18 . TGTGCCAGCTCACCGTCAGGGGGCAGGGAGACCCAGTACTTC CASSPSGGRETQYF
TRBJ2-2 . TRBV2 . TGTGCCACCGGGACAAGGGCGAGAGGGGAGCTGTTTTTT CATGTRARGELFF
TRBJ2-7 TRBD2 TRBV9 . TGTGCCAGCAGCGCCGAACTAGCGGGAGGATACGAGCAGTACTTC CASSAELAGGYEQYF
TRBJ2-7 TRBD1 TRBV25-1 once TGTGCCAGCAGTGAGACAGGGTACTACGAGCAGTACTTC CASSETGYYEQYF
TRBJ1-6 . TRBV10-1 once TGCGCCAGCAGTGCGACAGTTAATTCACCCCTCCACTTT CASSATVNSPLHF
TRBJ2-7 . TRBV18 once TGTGCCAGCTCACCCGGACAGCCCTACGAGCAGTACTTC CASSPGQPYEQYF
TRBJ2-5 . TRBV7-2 . TGTGCCAGCAGCTTAAAGGGGGTTGAGACCCAGTACTTC CASSLKGVETQYF
TRBJ2-5 . TRBV19 . TGTGCCAGTAGTGACACACACCCCGAGACCCAGTACTTC CASSDTHPETQYF
TRBJ2-1 . TRBV5-6 . TGTGCCAGCTCTCAGAGGGAGAGCTCCTACAATGAGCAGTTCTTC CASSQRESSYNEQFF
TRBJ1-4 TRBD1 TRBV5-6 few TGTGCCAGCAGCTTGGCCGAGGGGGCAGGGGAAAAACTGTTTTTT CASSLAEGAGEKLFF
TRBJ1-2 . TRBV28 few TGTGCCAGCAGTGAACCGGAGAGGGACTATGGCTACACCTTC CASSEPERDYGYTF
TRBJ2-7 TRBD2 TRBV4-1 . TGCGCCAGCAGCCTCGTGACGGGGGGTTACGAGCAGTACTTC CASSLVTGGYEQYF
TRBJ2-1 TRBD1 TRBV7-6 . TGTGCCAGCAGCTTACCCGGGACAGGGAACAATGAGCAGTTCTTC CASSLPGTGNNEQFF
TRBJ2-2 TRBD2 TRBV25-1 . TGTGCCAGCAGTGAACCCGGACTAGCGGGGAAAACCGGGGAGCTGTTTTTT CASSEPGLAGKTGELFF
TRBJ1-2 TRBD1 TRBV19 . TGTGCCAGTAGTATAGCTGGACAGGGGTCGTACGGCTACACCTTC CASSIAGQGSYGYTF
TRBJ2-2 . TRBV9 . TGTGCCAGCAGCGGGGGCCCTCACACCGGGGAGCTGTTTTTT CASSGGPHTGELFF
TRBJ2-3 . TRBV7-6 . TGTGCCAGCAGCTTAATACACCCAGATACGCAGTATTTT CASSLIHPDTQYF
TRBJ2-3 TRBD1 TRBV30 few TGTGCCTCACAGCAGGGGGCAAAGTCAGATACGCAGTATTTT CASQQGAKSDTQYF